This T cell receptor beta chain was recorded in a study of regulatory T cells in long-lasting Graves disease (dated by TCRdb to about 2021). In terms of the full investigation: To count as having persistent Graves' disease, a patient had to have received antithyroid drug treatment for over 5 years with TSH receptor autoantibodies remaining persistently positive. Antithyroid drugs had been taken for about 10.3 years on average by persistent Graves' disease patients in the clinical cohort. A total of 35 or so samples were covered by TCR sequencing, comprising around 13 persistent and 20 or so newly diagnosed Graves' disease patients. The study took place in China and was registered as a clinical trial. Peripheral blood TCR sequencing and RNA sequencing compared persistent Graves' disease patients with newly diagnosed Graves' disease patients.

The label giving this sample's time point can be read as: persistent/refractory GD, antithyroid drugs over 5 years with positive TRAb. For both TCR sequencing and RNA sequencing, RNA was extracted from PBMCs using TRIzol. The diagnosis of Graves' disease was made according to American Thyroid Association guidelines. Patients for the study were recruited at an endocrinology department in Xi'an, China. From each patient, around 8.3 milliliters of peripheral blood was collected into an EDTA anticoagulant tube. Ficoll Paque Plus density gradient separation was used to isolate PBMCs, and no further T cell sorting was performed. An Agilent 2100 Bioanalyzer and agarose gel were used to assess RNA quality, and a NanoDrop 2000 was used to measure RNA concentration. On the study overall, not on this receptor specifically: Only peripheral blood was studied, because thyroid tissue, the primary lesion, was inaccessible. The authors noted that the small sample size was a limitation that may lower accuracy. Preferential use of TRBV28, TRBJ1-2 and TRBJ2-5 was observed in persistent disease, whereas TRBV20-1 and TRBJ2-1 were favored in newly diagnosed disease. Sequencing and analysis were restricted to the TCR beta chain. Compared with newly diagnosed patients, patients with persistent Graves' disease had lower TCR Shannon entropy and fewer highly expanded clones, which suggests clonal expansion. A larger number of public clonotypes was shared among persistent patients (2,741) than among newly diagnosed patients (roughly 1,000).

This clonotype was seen more than once but under ten times. The antigen it recognizes is unknown. Base qualities were left out, and no much larger clone turns up one base away. Its CDR3 holds 15 amino acids, cysteine through phenylalanine. Left in the record is the CDR3 DNA by itself, 45 bases read in frame from the first base. Germline trimming: 7 bases from V, 5 bases from J; junction bases outside gene matches: 10. Looking up the germline V gene (reference sequence) yields CDR1 LNHNV and CDR2 YYDKDF. The method behind the library was multiplex PCR. Sequenced using an Illumina HiSeq 4000. To build TCR beta libraries, CDR3 regions were amplified by Arm-PCR using iRepertoire HTBI primers. Gel purification was performed on PCR products prior to sequencing. The paper's data handling went like this. A total of 62 TRBV and under 15 TRBJ segments were identified across samples and were used for gene usage analysis of CDR3 amino acid clonotypes. Filtered high-quality paired reads were merged into contigs using COPE and FqMerger. BLAST was used to align contigs to the IMGT TRBV, TRBD and TRBJ reference genes, and CDR3 was defined following IMGT. Any clonotype with a frequency above 0.1% was counted as a highly expanded clone. Repertoire diversity was measured by Shannon entropy, and V-J evenness by the Gini coefficient. Clonotypes shared by more than one individual were considered public. TCRdb's own reprocessing of the public reads used fastp at Q25 and MiXCR and kept productive beta chains. CDR3 protein duplicates are merged, each entry listing the most common genes and DNA. TCRdb, not the original authors, processed these V and J calls. The sample records about 470,000 distinct CDR3 sequences, roughly 20% of which are singletons. The ten biggest clones cover over 7.5% of the sample.

The V and J genes are TRBV15 and TRBJ2-5, and 10 junction bases match TRBD2. Material: peripheral blood mononuclear cells (PBMCs), obtained when the disease was refractory, from a patient treated with antithyroid drugs. The receptor comes from a female donor with Graves disease. The CDR3 reads CATTEGLSGGETQYF. DNA sequence: TGTGCCACCACCGAAGGTCTTAGCGGGGGGGAGACCCAGTACTTC.